The 18 T cell receptor beta chains below were found in one sample sequenced in a study of control samples from healthy donors and cancer patients. Generated by immunoSEQ multiplex PCR, the TCRdb table keeps only in-frame clones and is missing some. There are about 160,000 clones in the sample; over 90% occur only once, and approximately 0.93% lies in the top ten. Sequenced material: blood. Receptors were obtained from a woman aged 30 to 39 in good health.

This chain uses TRBV11-2 with TRBJ2-1, with unresolved D. The CDR3 is 14 residues long. V lost 4 bases and J lost 6, with 13 bases in between. The V gene's germline CDR1 is SGHAT and CDR2 FQNNGV. CDR3 loop: CASSWTHGPNEQFF. Here the CDR3 DNA reads TGTGCCAGCAGCTGGACCCACGGGCCCAATGAGCAGTTCTTC.

This chain uses TRBV28 with TRBJ1-5; D is ambiguous. Germline V gene lookup returns CDR1 MDHEN and CDR2 SYDVKM. Between the trimmed V and J ends, which lost 3 bases and 1 base, there was a span of 16 bases. This CDR3 contains 17 residues. This chain's CDR3 is CASSLAGGQASNQPQHF. Here the CDR3 DNA reads TGTGCCAGCAGTTTGGCGGGTGGCCAGGCAAGCAATCAGCCCCAGCATTTT.

The chain recombines TRBV25-1 with TRBJ2-7; D is undetermined. The ends were cut back, 8 bases at V and 7 bases at J, with 9 bases in the middle. This CDR3 has 10 residues. Germline V CDR1 and CDR2: MGHDK, SYGVNS. This CDR3 reads CASSLGEQYF. In nucleotides, the CDR3 is TGTGCCAGCTCCCTCGGAGAGCAGTACTTC.

This sequence joins TRBV28 and TRBJ1-1; maybe TRBD1 (6 bases). The germline gives CDR1 MDHEN, CDR2 SYDVKM. The CDR3 loop spans 15 amino acids. The ends were cut back, 1 base at V and 3 bases at J, with 12 bases in the middle. Written as DNA, the CDR3 is TGTGCCAGCAGTTTATATCAGGGGATTCACACTGAAGCTTTCTTT. This encodes CASSLYQGIHTEAFF.

In its sample, this clone was seen once. The rearrangement links TRBV5-1 to TRBJ2-7; tentative D call: TRBD1 (6 bases). This CDR3 region has 15 residues. Germline V gene lookup returns CDR1 SGHRS and CDR2 YFSETQ. The V end was cut by 4 bases, the J end by 1 base, with 15 bases between. CDR3: CASSPSGGQSYEQYF. DNA of the CDR3: TGCGCCAGCAGCCCGAGCGGTGGACAGTCCTACGAGCAGTACTTC. The full variable domain, with the rest looked up from reference TRBV5-1 and TRBJ2-7, is KAGVTQTPRYLIKTRGQQVTLSCSPISGHRSVSWYQQTPGQGLQFLFEYFSETQRNKGNFPGRFSGRQFSNSRSEMNVSTLELGDSALYLCASSPSGGQSYEQYFGPGTRLTVT.

The chain employs TRBV7-9 and TRBJ1-1, with no clear D. This CDR3 is built from 15 residues. CDR1 SEHNR and CDR2 FQNEAQ come from the germline V gene (reference sequence). Trimming cost V 1 base and J 0 bases, with 9 bases left between them. The CDR3 sequence: CASSLVGRLNTEAFF. CDR3 in DNA: TGTGCCAGCAGCTTAGTCGGACGGCTGAACACTGAAGCTTTCTTT.

The chain has TRBV28 and TRBJ1-6, with TRBD1 as a possible D gene (5 bases). Germline CDR1 and CDR2: MDHEN and SYDVKM. Trimming took off 7 bases at V and 7 bases at J, with 11 bases between the two ends. The CDR3 covers 13 residues. The CDR3 bases are TGTGCCAGCATACGGGGGGGGAATTCACCCCTCCACTTT. As protein: CASIRGGNSPLHF.

The rearrangement uses TRBV12-3 or TRBV12-4 and TRBJ2-4, with no clear D. The V and J ends lost 6 bases and 5 bases respectively, with 8 bases between them. CDR3 size: 12 residues. As DNA, the CDR3 is TGTGCCAGCAGCCTCGCTGAAAACATTCAGTACTTC. It codes for CASSLAENIQYF.

V usage is TRBV7-2 and J usage is TRBJ1-5; no clear D gene. The V gene's germline CDR1 is SGHTA and CDR2 FQGNSA. Trimming pared 5 bases from V and 1 base from J, leaving 15 bases between. The CDR3 is 16 amino acids. The chain's CDR3 is CASSGGGLWSNQPQHF. The CDR3 nucleotides are TGTGCCAGCAGCGGAGGTGGACTCTGGAGCAATCAGCCCCAGCATTTT.

The V gene is TRBV6-1, the J gene TRBJ2-1; D is ambiguous. Germline V gene lookup returns CDR1 MNHNS and CDR2 SASEGT. The germline V and J ends were trimmed by 6 bases and 0 bases, with 15 bases remaining between them. CDR3 length: 16 amino acids. In DNA, the CDR3 is TGTGCCAGCAGCGAATGGGTCCGGGCCTCCTACAATGAGCAGTTCTTC. Translation: CASSEWVRASYNEQFF.

J is TRBJ2-7 and V is TRBV10-3; tentatively, D is TRBD2 (6 bases). The V and J ends lost 5 bases and 6 bases respectively, with 23 bases between them. Germline V gene sequence: CDR1 ENHRY, CDR2 SYGVKD. The CDR3 sequence is 16 residues long. The CDR3 loop is CAISTTPQLGGAEQYF. For the CDR3, the DNA is TGTGCCATCAGTACCACACCACAATTGGGGGGAGCCGAGCAGTACTTC.

This sequence joins TRBV11-2 and TRBJ2-5, with 7 nucleotides matching TRBD1. Per the germline V gene, CDR1 is SGHAT and CDR2 is FQNNGV. The CDR3 totals 15 residues. J lost 2 bases, V lost 5 bases, and 8 bases had no gene match. Here the CDR3 reads CASSQGTVNQETQYF. Here the CDR3 DNA reads TGTGCCAGCAGCCAAGGGACAGTCAATCAAGAGACCCAGTACTTC. Using reference TRBV11-2 and TRBJ2-5 for the parts outside the CDR3, the full variable domain is EAGVAQSPRYKIIEKRQSVAFWCNPISGHATLYWYQQILGQGPKLLIQFQNNGVVDDSQLPKDRFSAERLKGVDSTLKIQPAKLEDSAVYLCASSQGTVNQETQYFGPGTRLLVL.

The rearrangement links TRBV19 to TRBJ2-5; D call uncertain. This CDR3 is built from 13 residues. In germline, CDR1 is LNHDA, CDR2 SQIVND (reference sequence). Trimming shortened V by 7 bases and J by 7 bases, and 16 bases separated the two germline ends. CDR3 coding DNA: TGTGCCAGTACCGATACGCCATATGGGACCCAGTACTTC. Translating gives CASTDTPYGTQYF.

The chain couples TRBV2 to TRBJ2-2; D unclear. Germline CDR1 reads SNHLY; CDR2 reads FYNNEI. V dropped 3 bases and J dropped 7 bases, with 12 bases sitting between them. The CDR3 consists of 14 residues. The CDR3: CASSDVLGIGELFF. CDR3 nucleotide sequence: TGTGCCAGCAGTGACGTGTTAGGGATCGGGGAGCTGTTTTTT.

The rearrangement uses TRBV19 and TRBJ1-1; the match to TRBD1 covers 7 bases. Germline V lookup: CDR1 LNHDA, CDR2 SQIVND (reference sequence). The CDR3 has 16 amino acids. Trimming at V came to 7 bases and at J to 0 bases, leaving 11 bases not matched to a gene. The CDR3 spells CASMAGGRGMNTEAFF. CDR3 nucleotides: TGTGCCAGTATGGCAGGGGGGCGTGGCATGAACACTGAAGCTTTCTTT.

V usage is TRBV2 and J usage is TRBJ1-4; D is perhaps TRBD1 (6 bases). Trimming removed 4 bases at V and 5 bases at J, with 14 bases between. Germline CDR1 is SNHLY and CDR2 is FYNNEI. The CDR3 has 15 amino acids. This CDR3 is CASSVGGPGNEKLFF. The CDR3 region has the DNA TGTGCCAGCAGTGTCGGGGGGCCCGGAAATGAAAAACTGTTTTTT.

The gene calls are TRBV5-4 and TRBJ1-6; a possible D gene is TRBD1 (5 bases). The CDR3 has 16 residues. The germline V gene has CDR1 SGHNT and CDR2 YYREEE (reference sequence). Trimming took 4 bases from V and 7 from J, leaving 18 bases between them. The CDR3, as DNA: TGTGCCAGCAGCCGGCGCGGGGGGGAGAGGAATTCACCCCTCCACTTT. Encoded protein: CASSRRGGERNSPLHF.

This chain connects TRBV19 to TRBJ1-1; weak D call: TRBD1 (6 bases). Between the trimmed V and J ends, which lost 2 bases and 4 bases, there was a span of 17 bases. Germline CDR1 LNHDA, CDR2 SQIVND (reference sequence). The CDR3 spans 16 residues. In DNA, the CDR3 is TGTGCCAGTAGTATAAGGGGGGCCGAGGCTGGCACTGAAGCTTTCTTT. Its protein is CASSIRGAEAGTEAFF.